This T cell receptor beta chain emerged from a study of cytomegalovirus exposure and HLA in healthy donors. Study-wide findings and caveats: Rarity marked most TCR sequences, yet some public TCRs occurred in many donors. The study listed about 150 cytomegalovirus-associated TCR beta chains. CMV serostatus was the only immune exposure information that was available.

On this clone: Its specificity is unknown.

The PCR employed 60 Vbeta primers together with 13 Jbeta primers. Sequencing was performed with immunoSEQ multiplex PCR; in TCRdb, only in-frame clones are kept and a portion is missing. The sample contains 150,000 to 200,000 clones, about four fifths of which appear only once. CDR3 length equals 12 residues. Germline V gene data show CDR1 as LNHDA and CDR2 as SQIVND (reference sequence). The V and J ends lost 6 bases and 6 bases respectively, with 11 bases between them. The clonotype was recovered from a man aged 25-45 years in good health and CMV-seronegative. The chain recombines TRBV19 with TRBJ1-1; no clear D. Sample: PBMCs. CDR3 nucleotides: TGTGCCAGTAGCAACAAACAAGCTGAAGCTTTCTTT. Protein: CASSNKQAEAFF.